Shown below are 32 T cell receptor beta chains from a single sample sequenced in a study of T cell changes during pregnancy in multiple sclerosis. Assay used: immunoSEQ multiplex PCR; TCRdb lists only in-frame clones, some missing. This sample yields roughly 93,000 clones, of which almost 95% are seen a single time; 2% to 2.5% belongs to the top ten. This sample comprised peripheral blood, obtained after pregnancy. The receptors stem from a female donor with multiple sclerosis, enrolled in a pregnancy study.

The chain has TRBV2 and TRBJ1-6; 8 bases line up with TRBD1. CDR3 length: 16 amino acids. In germline, CDR1 is SNHLY, CDR2 FYNNEI. J gave up 7 bases and V 5 bases, and 10 bases lay outside the gene matches. CDR3 sequence reads: CASSNPAGQDNSPLHF. CDR3 bases: TGTGCCAGCAGTAACCCCGCGGGACAGGACAATTCACCCCTCCACTTT.

Here the CDR3 reads CASSLVGGEGHTEAFF. CDR3 coding DNA: TGTGCCAGCAGCTTAGTCGGCGGGGAGGGGCACACTGAAGCTTTCTTT. The rearrangement uses TRBV11-2 and TRBJ1-1, with D possibly matching TRBD1 (5 bases). The germline V and J ends were trimmed by 1 base and 3 bases, with 15 bases remaining between them. The germline V gene has CDR1 SGHAT and CDR2 FQNNGV. This CDR3 region has 16 residues.

In this sample, this clone turned up once. V gene TRBV5-6 combines with J gene TRBJ1-2; D not certain. CDR3 length: 12 amino acids. The V gene lost 3 bases and the J gene lost 5 bases, with 8 bases spanning the gap. Germline V gives CDR1 SGHDT, CDR2 YYEEEE. CDR3 in DNA: TGTGCCAGCAGCTCGGGATTATATGGCTACACCTTC. It encodes CASSSGLYGYTF.

The rearrangement joins TRBV11-2 to TRBJ2-4; 10 nucleotides agree with TRBD1. V shed 7 bases and J 12 bases; nucleotides not matched to a gene: 12. Germline V gene sequence: CDR1 SGHAT, CDR2 FQNNGV. This CDR3 contains 14 residues. CDR3 amino acids: CASTLTGTGVSQYF. As DNA, the CDR3 is TGTGCCAGCACCCTTACCGGGACAGGGGTGTCTCAGTACTTC.

This sequence joins TRBV15 and TRBJ1-5, with a possible D match to TRBD1 (5 bases). The ends were cut back, 0 bases at V and 1 base at J, with 7 bases in the middle. CDR3 length: 15 residues. The germline gives CDR1 LNHNV, CDR2 YYDKDF (reference sequence). The CDR3 sequence is CATSRDRVSNQPQHF. In DNA form, the CDR3 reads TGTGCCACCAGCAGAGACAGGGTGAGCAATCAGCCCCAGCATTTT.

This clone was seen a few times. The CDR3 bases are TGTGCCAGTAGTATTTCGACAGGTGGCTATGGCTACACCTTC. The encoded protein is CASSISTGGYGYTF. The chain is built from TRBV19 and TRBJ1-2; D is possibly TRBD1 (6 bases). The length of the CDR3 is 14 residues. With 3 bases removed from V and 4 bases from J, the gap between germline ends came to 12 bases. Germline lookup yields CDR1 LNHDA and CDR2 SQIVND (reference sequence). Full variable domain (remainder filled in from reference TRBV19 and TRBJ1-2): DGGITQSPKYLFRKEGQNVTLSCEQNLNHDAMYWYRQDPGQGLRLIYYSQIVNDFQKGDIAEGYSVSREKKESFPLTVTSAQKNPTAFYLCASSISTGGYGYTFGSGTRLTVV.

V is TRBV5-1 and J is TRBJ2-3, with TRBD1 matching 9 bases. Losses at the gene ends were 4 bases for V and 6 bases for J; bases not matched to a gene: 12. Germline loops: CDR1 SGHRS, CDR2 YFSETQ. This CDR3 spans 16 amino acids. The CDR3 is CASSTDRDRVYDTQYF. The CDR3 DNA is TGCGCCAGCAGCACGGACCGGGACAGGGTTTACGATACGCAGTATTTT.

The V and J genes are TRBV11-1 and TRBJ2-7; a possible D gene is TRBD2 (5 bases). In germline, CDR1 is SGHAT, CDR2 FQDESV (reference sequence). The V and J ends lost 3 bases and 5 bases respectively, with 11 bases between them. This CDR3 spans 13 amino acids. DNA of the CDR3: TGTGCCAGCAGCTTCAACGGACTTAACGAGCAGTACTTC. Protein sequence: CASSFNGLNEQYF.

The rearrangement links TRBV19 to TRBJ1-2; tentatively, D is TRBD1 (6 bases). The germline V and J ends were trimmed by 5 bases and 3 bases, with 13 bases remaining between them. Germline V gene sequence: CDR1 LNHDA, CDR2 SQIVND (reference sequence). The CDR3 is 14 amino acids. The CDR3 here is CASSAGTGYYGYTF. CDR3 sequence (DNA): TGTGCCAGTAGTGCAGGAACAGGGTACTATGGCTACACCTTC.

This chain joins TRBV6-5 and TRBJ2-7; D is undetermined. Trimming took off 10 bases at V and 5 bases at J, with 24 bases between the two ends. The V gene's germline CDR1 is MNHEY and CDR2 SVGAGI. CDR3 length: 15 residues. This CDR3 is CATRSVGASLDEQYF. CDR3 sequence (DNA): TGTGCCACCCGTAGTGTCGGAGCGTCCTTAGACGAGCAGTACTTC.

The chain links TRBV5-1 to TRBJ2-7; 8 bases agree with TRBD1. CDR3 size: 16 residues. The junction had 8 bases not matched to a gene; V was cut back by 1 base and J by 2 bases. Germline CDR1 and CDR2: SGHRS and YFSETQ. CDR3 region: CASSLRLGQGTYEQYF. The CDR3 DNA sequence: TGCGCCAGCAGCTTGCGTCTTGGACAGGGAACCTACGAGCAGTACTTC. The whole variable domain, remainder taken from reference TRBV5-1 and TRBJ2-7, is KAGVTQTPRYLIKTRGQQVTLSCSPISGHRSVSWYQQTPGQGLQFLFEYFSETQRNKGNFPGRFSGRQFSNSRSEMNVSTLELGDSALYLCASSLRLGQGTYEQYFGPGTRLTVT.

This sequence joins TRBV27 and TRBJ2-7, with TRBD1 matching over 7 bases. The CDR3 runs 16 residues. Germline trimming cut 5 bases from V and 1 base from J; bases unmatched to any gene: 11. Germline V CDR1 and CDR2: MNHEY, SMNVEV (reference sequence). The CDR3, as DNA: TGTGCCAGCAGTCCCTCAACAGGGGCCATATCCTACGAGCAGTACTTC. Its protein product is CASSPSTGAISYEQYF.

The genes are TRBV7-2 and TRBJ1-3, with D perhaps matching TRBD1 (6 bases). Germline CDR1 SGHTA, CDR2 FQGNSA. The CDR3 extends over 14 amino acids. The V end lost 5 bases, the J end lost 7 bases, and 15 bases lay between the germline ends. DNA of the CDR3: TGTGCCAGCAGCCCCAGGGGATGGGAGAACACCATATATTTT. Translated: CASSPRGWENTIYF.

The J gene is TRBJ1-1, the V gene TRBV5-4, with TRBD1 matching over 9 bases. V lost 3 bases to trimming and J lost 5 bases; unmatched junction nucleotides: 14. The CDR3 totals 17 residues. Germline V gene lookup returns CDR1 SGHNT and CDR2 YYREEE (reference sequence). The CDR3 sequence: CASSWPSTGGGRTEAFF. The CDR3 coding sequence is TGTGCCAGCAGCTGGCCCTCAACAGGGGGCGGACGGACTGAAGCTTTCTTT.

This clone has more than one count but fewer than ten. This chain joins TRBV15 and TRBJ2-7; 8 nucleotides agree with TRBD2. The germline CDR1 and CDR2 sequences are LNHNV and YYDKDF (reference sequence). The CDR3 has 15 residues. Trimming took 5 bases from V and 2 from J; bases not matched to a gene: 8. CDR3 residues: CATSLSSGGAYEQYF. The CDR3 region has the DNA TGTGCCACCAGCCTAAGTTCCGGGGGGGCCTACGAGCAGTACTTC.

The gene calls are TRBV9 and TRBJ1-1; TRBD1 matches at 9 bases. Trimming at V came to 4 bases and at J to 0 bases, leaving 22 bases not matched to a gene. The CDR3 has 21 amino acids. From germline, CDR1 is SGDLS and CDR2 YYNGEE. As DNA, the CDR3 is TGTGCCAGCAGCCCAAACAGGGGGCTTCGATTGGGCCCACAATTGAACACTGAAGCTTTCTTT. Translation gives CASSPNRGLRLGPQLNTEAFF. Together with reference TRBV9 and TRBJ1-1, the CDR3 gives the full variable domain: DSGVTQTPKHLITATGQRVTLRCSPRSGDLSVYWYQQSLDQGLQFLIQYYNGEERAKGNILERFSAQQFPDLHSELNLSSLELGDSALYFCASSPNRGLRLGPQLNTEAFFGQGTRLTVV.

The chain is built from TRBV18 and TRBJ2-3; TRBD1 matches 8 bases. The germline V gene encodes CDR1 KGHSH and CDR2 LQKENI. With V trimmed by 5 bases and J by 1 base, 8 bases remained unmatched. The CDR3 contains 16 residues. This CDR3 reads CASSATGGDGTDTQYF. CDR3 coding DNA: TGTGCCAGCTCAGCAACAGGGGGAGATGGCACAGATACGCAGTATTTT.

The V call is TRBV10-2, the J call TRBJ1-3; D call uncertain. V lost 7 bases and J lost 8, with 12 bases in between. Germline values: CDR1 WSHSY, CDR2 SAAADI. There are 12 residues in the CDR3. CDR3 sequence: CASTHSLDTIYF. CDR3 nucleotide sequence: TGCGCCAGCACTCACTCGCTGGACACCATATATTTT.

The chain combines TRBV6-5 with TRBJ1-1; TRBD1 agrees at 7 bases. This CDR3 comprises 14 residues. V was pared by 5 bases and J by 5 bases, with 8 bases of the junction left unmatched. Germline V gene lookup returns CDR1 MNHEY and CDR2 SVGAGI. The CDR3 loop is CASSIRQGGTEAFF. Written as DNA, the CDR3 is TGTGCCAGCAGTATCCGACAGGGCGGGACTGAAGCTTTCTTT.

The CDR3 bases are TGTGCCAGCAGCTTACAGGGGAGCTCCTACAATGAGCAGTTCTTC. Its translation is CASSLQGSSYNEQFF. The V and J genes are TRBV7-2 and TRBJ2-1, with D maybe TRBD1 (6 bases). Trimming removed 2 bases at V and 0 bases at J, with 8 bases between. The CDR3 extends over 15 amino acids. CDR1 is SGHTA, CDR2 FQGNSA, per germline.

V gene TRBV6-1 combines with J gene TRBJ1-2, with 9 bases identical to TRBD1. V shed 7 bases, J shed 4 bases, and the junction held 10 bases outside the gene matches. Germline V gene sequence: CDR1 MNHNS, CDR2 SASEGT. The CDR3 is made up of 15 amino acids. CDR3 DNA: TGTGCCAGCACCGAAACAGGGGGCGCCTCCTATGGCTACACCTTC. Amino acid sequence: CASTETGGASYGYTF.

The rearrangement links TRBV5-1 to TRBJ1-3; the D is unclear. The V and J ends lost 0 bases and 0 bases respectively, with 7 bases between them. Looked up from germline, CDR1 is SGHRS and CDR2 is YFSETQ. The CDR3 is made up of 15 amino acids. Written as DNA, the CDR3 is TGCGCCAGCAGCTTGGGGGAGGGCTCTGGAAACACCATATATTTT. This translates into CASSLGEGSGNTIYF.

The chain has TRBV7-3 and TRBJ2-4, with 8 bases matching TRBD1. With 5 bases clipped from V and 6 bases from J, the junction kept 6 bases outside the gene matches. This CDR3 has 14 amino acids. Germline V gene data show CDR1 as SGHTA and CDR2 as FQGTGA. The CDR3 DNA is TGTGCCAGCAGCCCTGGACAGGGCGGAAACATTCAGTACTTC. This codes for CASSPGQGGNIQYF.

The chain is built from TRBV6-5 and TRBJ2-1, with TRBD2 matching over 7 bases. Germline CDR1 MNHEY, CDR2 SVGAGI. There are 15 residues in the CDR3. J lost 10 bases, V lost 2 bases, and 11 bases had no gene match. The CDR3, as DNA: TGTGCCAGCAGTTACGAGGTGGGAGGGGCTCGCGAGCAGTTCTTC. Translating gives CASSYEVGGAREQFF.

The V gene is TRBV7-2, the J gene TRBJ2-1; possible D gene TRBD1, 6 bases. Germline CDR1 is SGHTA and CDR2 is FQGNSA. The V end was cut by 3 bases, the J end by 7 bases, with 13 bases between. There are 14 residues in the CDR3. CDR3: CASSFEGRGNEQFF. In nucleotides, the CDR3 is TGTGCCAGCAGCTTCGAGGGCAGGGGTAATGAGCAGTTCTTC.

The genes are TRBV18 and TRBJ2-1; D not certain. The CDR3 is 13 amino acids. The ends were cut back, 3 bases at V and 4 bases at J, with 7 bases in the middle. The germline gives CDR1 KGHSH, CDR2 LQKENI. DNA for the CDR3: TGTGCCAGCTCACCTGCAGGATACAATGAGCAGTTCTTC. Translated: CASSPAGYNEQFF.

The chain uses TRBV7-2 and TRBJ2-7, with 9 bases matching TRBD1. The germline V gene has CDR1 SGHTA and CDR2 FQGNSA. Unmatched junction bases numbered 8, after V lost 2 bases and J lost 6 bases. CDR3 length equals 15 residues. CDR3 loop: CASSLPGQGRIEQYF. The CDR3 region has the DNA TGTGCCAGCAGCTTACCGGGACAGGGTCGGATCGAGCAGTACTTC.

The V and J genes are TRBV6-5 and TRBJ1-1; D ambiguous. V was shortened by 7 bases and J by 4 bases, with 7 bases between the two germline ends. CDR3 length equals 11 residues. Germline V gene sequence: CDR1 MNHEY, CDR2 SVGAGI. DNA for the CDR3: TGTGCCAGCACCGCAGGCACTGAAGCTTTCTTT. Its protein product is CASTAGTEAFF.

The table lists this clone with a count of one. V gene TRBV5-5 combines with J gene TRBJ1-4; D gene ambiguous. Germline V gives CDR1 SGHKS, CDR2 YYEKEE (reference sequence). The V end was cut by 1 base, the J end by 4 bases, with 8 bases between. The CDR3 covers 14 residues. CDR3: CASSLRHFNEKLFF. DNA of the CDR3: TGTGCCAGCAGCTTGCGACACTTTAATGAAAAACTGTTTTTT.

Turning to this clone: Germline is not matched at one junction end, which may reflect a read error. The rearrangement links TRBV29-1 to TRBJ1-2; the D is unclear. The CDR3 has 11 residues. Germline CDR1 SQVTM, CDR2 ANQGSEA. CDR3 bases: TGCAGCGTTCACCCTAAATATGGCTACACCTTC. This encodes CSVHPKYGYTF.

V is TRBV30 and J is TRBJ1-2; TRBD1 matches at 8 bases. The CDR3 is made up of 13 amino acids. Germline-derived CDR1 and CDR2 are GTSNPN and SVGIG (reference sequence). The V and J ends lost 5 bases and 9 bases, in that order; junction bases with no gene match: 11. CDR3 loop: CAWEKMDRASYTF. The DNA for the CDR3 is TGTGCCTGGGAGAAAATGGACAGGGCGAGCTACACCTTC.

This chain links TRBV4-2 with TRBJ1-1, with D possibly being TRBD1 (5 bases). The CDR3 extends over 16 amino acids. Germline lookup yields CDR1 LGHNA and CDR2 YNFKEQ. Trimming stripped 0 bases from V and 1 base from J, with 12 bases between. DNA of the CDR3: TGTGCCAGCAGCCAAGACAGGGAACTACCGAACACTGAAGCTTTCTTT. Translating gives CASSQDRELPNTEAFF.